The clone carrying this T cell receptor (beta chain) was found a few times. Its specificity is unknown. These data are taken from a study of cytomegalovirus exposure and HLA in healthy donors. Study-wide results and caveats: A later analysis showed TCR association rates differing by HLA locus, peaking at DRB1 and lowest at HLA-C. Later analysis found that TCR beta chains associated with HLA were more clonally expanded than other, equally common chains. Roughly uniform depth of sequencing across donors was assumed in presence/absence analyses.

PCR amplification relied on 60 Vbeta primers (plus 13 Jbeta primers). Libraries were prepared by immunoSEQ multiplex PCR; TCRdb keeps only in-frame clonotypes and omits some of them. The repertoire holds roughly 130,000 clones, with roughly 74% as singletons. Healthy bone marrow donors made up the donors. The V end lost 6 bases, the J end lost 5 bases, and 13 bases lay between the germline ends. CDR3 length equals 13 residues. CDR1 and CDR2 from the germline V gene are MNHNS and SASEGT. The chain joins TRBV6-1 to TRBJ2-5; D possibly corresponds to TRBD1 (6 bases). The TCR comes from a woman between 45 and 60 years old in good health and CMV-seropositive. The sequencing input was PBMCs. CDR3 nucleotide sequence: TGTGCCAGCAGCGTAGGGGGTCTGGAGACCCAGTACTTC. Protein: CASSVGGLETQYF.